The sequence of this TCR beta chain was determined in a study of cytomegalovirus exposure and HLA in healthy donors. Study-wide findings and caveats: Previous analysis showed most TCR beta V segments were productive about 90% or about 30% of the time. Three CMV-associated chains proved CMV antigen-specific in vitro.

A word on this clone: Its antigen is undetermined.

The PCR had 60 Vbeta and 13 Jbeta primers. As handled by the study authors: It was a later analysis that counted roughly 80 million unique TCR beta chains, of which 8.5 million to 12 million were shared. Data came from immunoSEQ multiplex PCR; TCRdb stores just in-frame clones and leaves some out. The V and J calls and clone size were taken over from that table, and D and trimming were inferred from the DNA. Of about 110,000 clones in the sample, about 86% were seen once. There are 15 residues in the CDR3. Losses at the gene ends were 3 bases for V and 4 bases for J; bases not matched to a gene: 4. CDR1 is SGDLS and CDR2 is YYNGEE in the germline V gene.

Specimen: PBMCs. The chain is built from TRBV9 and TRBJ2-1, with 10 bases lining up with TRBD2. The clonotype comes from a man in his forties in good health and CMV-seronegative. CDR3 amino acids: CASSASGGAYNEQFF. The CDR3 nucleotides are TGTGCCAGCAGCGCCAGCGGGGGGGCTTACAATGAGCAGTTCTTC.